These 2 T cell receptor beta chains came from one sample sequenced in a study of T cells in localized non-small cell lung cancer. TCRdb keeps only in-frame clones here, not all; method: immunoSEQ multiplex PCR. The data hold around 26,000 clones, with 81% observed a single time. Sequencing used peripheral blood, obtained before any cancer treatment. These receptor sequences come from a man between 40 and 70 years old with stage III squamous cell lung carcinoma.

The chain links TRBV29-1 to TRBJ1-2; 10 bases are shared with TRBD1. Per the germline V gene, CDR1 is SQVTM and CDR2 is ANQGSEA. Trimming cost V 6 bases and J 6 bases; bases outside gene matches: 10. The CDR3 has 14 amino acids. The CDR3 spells CSVYSGTGDDGYTF. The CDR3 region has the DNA TGCAGCGTATACTCCGGGACAGGGGATGATGGCTACACCTTC. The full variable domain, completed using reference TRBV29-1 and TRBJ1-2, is SAVISQKPSRDICQRGTSLTIQCQVDSQVTMMFWYRQQPGQSLTLIATANQGSEATYESGFVIDKFPISRPNLTFSTLTVSNMSPEDSSIYLCSVYSGTGDDGYTFGSGTRLTVV.

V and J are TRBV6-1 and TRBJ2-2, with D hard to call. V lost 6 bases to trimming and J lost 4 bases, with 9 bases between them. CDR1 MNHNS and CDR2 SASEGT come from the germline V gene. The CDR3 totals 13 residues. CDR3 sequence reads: CASSEDGTGELFF. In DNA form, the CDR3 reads TGTGCCAGCAGCGAGGACGGCACCGGGGAGCTGTTTTTT.